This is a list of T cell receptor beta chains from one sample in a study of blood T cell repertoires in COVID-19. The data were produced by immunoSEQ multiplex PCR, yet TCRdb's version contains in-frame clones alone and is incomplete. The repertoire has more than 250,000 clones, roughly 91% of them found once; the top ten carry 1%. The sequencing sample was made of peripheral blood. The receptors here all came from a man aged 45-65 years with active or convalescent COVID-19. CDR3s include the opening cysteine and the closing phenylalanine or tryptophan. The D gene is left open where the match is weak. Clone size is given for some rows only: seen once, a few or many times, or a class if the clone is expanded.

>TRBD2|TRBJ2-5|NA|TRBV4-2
CASSQDPGRGETQYF
TGTGCCAGCAGCCAAGACCCGGGGCGGGGGGAGACCCAGTACTTC
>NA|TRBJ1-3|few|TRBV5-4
CASSDQRDSGNTIYF
TGTGCCAGCAGCGATCAACGGGACTCTGGAAACACCATATATTTT
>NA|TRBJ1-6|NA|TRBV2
CASSGQYNSPLHF
TGTGCCAGCAGTGGACAGTATAATTCACCCCTCCACTTT
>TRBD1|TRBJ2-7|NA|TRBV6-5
CASSPGTVLYEQYF
TGTGCCAGCAGTCCCGGGACAGTACTATACGAGCAGTACTTC
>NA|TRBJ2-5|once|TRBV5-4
CASSFLITGEETQYF
TGTGCCAGCAGCTTTCTGATTACAGGTGAAGAGACCCAGTACTTC
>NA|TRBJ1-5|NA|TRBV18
CASSPGQIHNQPQHF
TGTGCCAGCTCACCGGGGCAGATACACAATCAGCCCCAGCATTTT
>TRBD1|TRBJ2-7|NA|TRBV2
CASSVGTGFTSYEQYF
TGTGCCAGCAGTGTAGGGACAGGGTTTACCTCCTACGAGCAGTACTTC
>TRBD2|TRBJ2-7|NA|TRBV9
CASSVARLAGGDEQYF
TGTGCCAGCAGCGTAGCCCGACTAGCGGGGGGGGACGAGCAGTACTTC
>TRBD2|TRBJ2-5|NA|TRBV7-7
CASSLSTSGRAGETQYF
TGTGCCAGCAGCTTATCGACTAGCGGGAGAGCTGGGGAGACCCAGTACTTC
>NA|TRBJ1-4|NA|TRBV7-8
CASSLATTNEKLFF
TGTGCCAGCAGCTTAGCTACAACTAATGAAAAACTGTTTTTT
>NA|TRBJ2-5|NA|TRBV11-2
CASSLDFQETQYF
TGTGCCAGCAGCTTGGACTTTCAAGAGACCCAGTACTTC
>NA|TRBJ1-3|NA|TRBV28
CASSLRGGNTIYF
TGTGCCAGCAGTTTACGGGGAGGAAACACCATATATTTT
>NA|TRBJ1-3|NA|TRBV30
CAWSVQFSGNTIYF
TGTGCCTGGAGTGTACAGTTCTCTGGAAACACCATATATTTT
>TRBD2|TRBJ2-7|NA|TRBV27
CASSSGLAGEQYF
TGTGCCAGCAGTTCCGGACTAGCGGGGGAGCAGTACTTC
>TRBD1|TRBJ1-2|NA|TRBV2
CASRETGGGYTF
TGTGCCAGCAGGGAGACAGGGGGTGGCTACACCTTC
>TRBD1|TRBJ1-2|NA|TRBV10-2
CASTPTGEGYGYTF
TGCGCCAGCACCCCCACAGGGGAAGGGTATGGCTACACCTTC
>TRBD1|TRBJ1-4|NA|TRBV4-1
CASSRQGSTNEKLFF
TGCGCCAGCAGCCGACAGGGCTCAACTAATGAAAAACTGTTTTTT
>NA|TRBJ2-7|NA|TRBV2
CASSEFPGYEQYF
TGTGCCAGCAGTGAGTTCCCCGGGTACGAGCAGTACTTC
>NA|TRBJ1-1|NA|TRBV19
CASSIQGTEAFF
TGTGCCAGTAGTATACAGGGCACTGAAGCTTTCTTT
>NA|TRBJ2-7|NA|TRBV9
CASSPRGNGLTYEQYF
TGTGCCAGCAGCCCTAGGGGTAACGGCTTAACCTACGAGCAGTACTTC
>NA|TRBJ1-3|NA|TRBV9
CARHGESNSGNTIYF
TGTGCCAGGCACGGGGAGTCTAACTCTGGAAACACCATATATTTT
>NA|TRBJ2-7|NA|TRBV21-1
CASSKGGGWTGEQYF
TGTGCCAGCAGCAAAGGGGGGGGCTGGACGGGCGAGCAGTACTTC
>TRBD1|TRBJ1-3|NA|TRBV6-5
CASKDRETGNTIYF
TGTGCCAGCAAAGACAGGGAAACTGGAAACACCATATATTTT
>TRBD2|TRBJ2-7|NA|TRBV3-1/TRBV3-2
CASSPSSGSGYEQYF
TGTGCCAGCAGCCCGTCTAGCGGGAGTGGCTACGAGCAGTACTTC
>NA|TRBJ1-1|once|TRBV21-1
CASSTPLGRDRSTEAFF
TGTGCCAGCAGCACCCCTCTGGGCAGGGATCGGAGCACTGAAGCTTTCTTT
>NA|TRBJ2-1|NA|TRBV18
CASSPPGGPGSYNEQFF
TGTGCCAGCTCCCCCCCCGGGGGACCGGGCTCCTACAATGAGCAGTTCTTC
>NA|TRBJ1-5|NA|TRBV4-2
CASSQDMSVYQPQHF
TGTGCCAGCAGCCAAGATATGTCAGTCTATCAGCCCCAGCATTTT
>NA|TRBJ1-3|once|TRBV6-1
CASIPGAGNTIYF
TGTGCCAGCATTCCGGGAGCCGGAAACACCATATATTTT
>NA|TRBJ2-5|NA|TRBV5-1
CASRRSDGQWETQYF
TGCGCCAGCAGGAGAAGCGACGGACAGTGGGAGACCCAGTACTTC
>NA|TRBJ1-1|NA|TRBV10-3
CAISEPGRNTEAFF
TGTGCCATCAGTGAACCGGGTCGCAACACTGAAGCTTTCTTT
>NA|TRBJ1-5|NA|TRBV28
CASSLDSNQPQHF
TGTGCCAGCAGTCTAGATAGCAATCAGCCCCAGCATTTT
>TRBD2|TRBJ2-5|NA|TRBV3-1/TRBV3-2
CASSHSGGAGETQYF
TGTGCCAGCAGCCACAGCGGGGGGGCCGGTGAGACCCAGTACTTC
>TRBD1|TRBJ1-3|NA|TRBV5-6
CASSLRQGFSGNTIYF
TGTGCCAGCAGCCTAAGACAGGGCTTCTCTGGAAACACCATATATTTT
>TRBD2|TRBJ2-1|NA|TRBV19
CASSIAGGSYNEQFF
TGTGCCAGTAGTATAGCGGGGGGCTCCTACAATGAGCAGTTCTTC
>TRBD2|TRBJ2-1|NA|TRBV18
CASSRPPGRGGVNNEQFF
TGTGCCAGCTCACGCCCCCCGGGACGCGGGGGGGTTAACAATGAGCAGTTCTTC
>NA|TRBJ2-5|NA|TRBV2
CASSAQGPGETQYF
TGTGCCAGCAGTGCACAGGGTCCCGGGGAGACCCAGTACTTC
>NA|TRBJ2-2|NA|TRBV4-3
CASSQESVRRQENTGELFF
TGCGCCAGCAGCCAAGAATCGGTTCGGAGACAGGAGAACACCGGGGAGCTGTTTTTT
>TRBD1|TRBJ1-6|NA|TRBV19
CASRWDRDSPLHF
TGTGCCAGTAGGTGGGACAGGGATTCACCCCTCCACTTT
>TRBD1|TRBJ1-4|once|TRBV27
CASSTTQGGTNEKLFF
TGTGCCAGCAGTACGACACAGGGGGGAACTAATGAAAAACTGTTTTTT
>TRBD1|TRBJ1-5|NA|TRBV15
CATSPRIGTGGAGQPQHF
TGTGCCACCAGCCCCCGAATCGGGACAGGGGGCGCGGGACAGCCCCAGCATTTT
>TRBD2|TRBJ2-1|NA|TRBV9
CASSVGWGAGPYNEQFF
TGTGCCAGCAGCGTAGGATGGGGAGCGGGGCCCTACAATGAGCAGTTCTTC
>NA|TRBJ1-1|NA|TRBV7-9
CASSFQVNTEAFF
TGTGCCAGCAGCTTCCAGGTGAACACTGAAGCTTTCTTT
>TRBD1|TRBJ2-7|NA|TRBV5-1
CASSPGQGAHEQYF
TGCGCCAGCAGCCCGGGACAGGGGGCCCACGAGCAGTACTTC
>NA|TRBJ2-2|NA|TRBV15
CATSARGSRKTGELFF
TGTGCCACCAGCGCACGGGGTAGCAGGAAAACCGGGGAGCTGTTTTTT
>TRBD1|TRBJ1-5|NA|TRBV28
CASRPGQLDQPQHF
TGTGCCAGCAGACCGGGACAGCTGGATCAGCCCCAGCATTTT
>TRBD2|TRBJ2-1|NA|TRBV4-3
CASSQDLSGEYNEQFF
TGCGCCAGCAGCCAAGATCTAAGCGGGGAGTACAATGAGCAGTTCTTC
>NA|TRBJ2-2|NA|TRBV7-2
CASSQGGGYPGELFF
TGTGCCAGCAGCCAAGGGGGGGGTTACCCCGGGGAGCTGTTTTTT
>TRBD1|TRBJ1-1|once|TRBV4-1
CASSQMGQGFTEAFF
TGCGCCAGCAGCCAAATGGGACAGGGGTTCACTGAAGCTTTCTTT
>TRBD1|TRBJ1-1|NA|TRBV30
CAWSVQGTVLAFF
TGTGCCTGGAGTGTACAAGGGACAGTTTTGGCTTTCTTT
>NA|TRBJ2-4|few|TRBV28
CASSKDIKNIQYF
TGTGCCAGCAGCAAGGACATAAAAAACATTCAGTACTTC
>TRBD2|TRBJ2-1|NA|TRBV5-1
CASSPEGGLAGRNEQFF
TGCGCCAGCAGCCCGGAAGGGGGACTAGCGGGAAGAAATGAGCAGTTCTTC
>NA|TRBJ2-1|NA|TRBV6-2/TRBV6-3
CASSSITGSGNEQFF
TGTGCCAGCAGTTCCATAACGGGGTCGGGCAATGAGCAGTTCTTC
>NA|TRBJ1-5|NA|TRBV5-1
CASSLAGRDQPQHF
TGCGCCAGCAGCTTGGCAGGGCGAGATCAGCCCCAGCATTTT
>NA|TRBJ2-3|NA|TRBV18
CASSPPLGGSTDTQYF
TGTGCCAGCTCACCACCCCTAGGAGGAAGCACAGATACGCAGTATTTT
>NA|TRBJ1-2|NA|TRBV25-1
CASSECKSGEYGYTF
TGTGCCAGCAGTGAATGTAAGTCAGGGGAATATGGCTACACCTTC